Given below is one T cell receptor beta chain in context. Its target is unknown. Between the trimmed V and J ends, which lost 9 bases and 5 bases, there was a span of 11 bases. The CDR3 has 11 amino acids. CDR1 and CDR2 from the germline V gene are LNHDA and SQIVND (reference sequence). The data originate from a study of shared clonotypes between healthy human individuals. Study results and limitations: The study found lower generation probabilities in non-shared clonotypes than in those shared by all four donors. Among donors, sharing of clonotypes was expected to be affected by sequencing depth.

Naive CD45RA+ and memory CD45RA-negative subsets were split from CD4+ cells. Sequenced by immunoSEQ multiplex PCR; TCRdb stores in-frame clones only, minus some. The table includes just over 2,000,000 clones, around 95% detected once. Sequencing was carried out using naive CD4+ T cells sorted from blood. Regarding subset: CD45RA+ positively selected. The TCR originated in a man in his late teens or twenties in good health. The rearrangement links TRBV19 to TRBJ2-7; D is unclear. The CDR3 DNA reads as TGTGCCAGCGCGAACTCTGACGAGCAGTACTTC. Its protein product is CASANSDEQYF.